This T cell receptor (beta chain) was recorded in a study of shared clonotypes between healthy human individuals. Study-wide findings and caveats: It was only blood that was sampled, and tissue repertoires likely differ.

Clones were read by immunoSEQ multiplex PCR, and TCRdb kept only the in-frame ones, dropping some. The sample consists of roughly 640,000 clones, under 80% of them appearing once. This CDR3 region has 16 residues. Germline CDR1 reads SGHKS; CDR2 reads YYEKEE (reference sequence). Germline trimming cut 4 bases from V and 7 bases from J; bases unmatched to any gene: 8. For this clone: As yet, its antigen is unknown.

This TCR derives from a woman in her thirties in good health. Sequences were obtained from memory CD4+ T cells sorted from blood. As to subset: CD45RA-negative fraction. The chain employs TRBV5-5 and TRBJ2-1, with TRBD2 matching over 13 bases. DNA for the CDR3: TGTGCCAGCAGCCCCAGACTAGCGGGAGGCATTAATGAGCAGTTCTTC. Translating it yields CASSPRLAGGINEQFF. Full variable domain (outside the CDR3, taken from reference TRBV5-5 and TRBJ2-1): DAGVTQSPTHLIKTRGQQVTLRCSPISGHKSVSWYQQVLGQGPQFIFQYYEKEERGRGNFPDRFSARQFPNYSSELNVNALLLGDSALYLCASSPRLAGGINEQFFGPGTRLTVL.